This TCR beta chain was obtained from a study of blood T cell repertoires in COVID-19. Study-wide context: PBMCs, B-cell-depleted T cells, or T cells provided the cDNA or gDNA that made up the material.

Libraries were prepared by immunoSEQ multiplex PCR; TCRdb keeps only in-frame clonotypes and omits some of them. Found here are about 47,000 clones, roughly 70% of them singletons; the top ten hold 6.2%. V shed 6 bases and J 10 bases; nucleotides not matched to a gene: 11. This CDR3 spans 14 amino acids. Germline V gene data show CDR1 as SGHTA and CDR2 as FQGNSA. This sequence was found in a man at least 80 years old with acute or convalescent COVID-19. Sequencing input: peripheral blood. The chain recombines TRBV7-2 with TRBJ2-1; 8 bases match TRBD2. The chain's CDR3 is CASRESSGPPEQFF. CDR3 coding DNA: TGTGCCAGCAGGGAGTCTAGCGGGCCTCCCGAGCAGTTCTTC.